This TCR beta chain was retrieved from a study of blood T cell repertoires in COVID-19 (dated by TCRdb to the early 2020s). A note on the overall study: Samples from collaborators originated in the United States, Italy and Spain and spanned both the acute and convalescent phases of COVID-19. The sample metadata nearly always contained a de-identified subject ID, COVID-19 status, age in years and sex. Where HLA class I and class II types were available, the types were taken from metadata supplied by the sample provider, not from assay-based typing. The material from the prospective study consisted of cDNA or gDNA derived from T cells, B-cell-depleted T cells, or PBMCs. The repertoires were made available in a free public database intended to serve as a resource for research on the immune response to SARS-CoV-2. The dataset comprised deeply sampled blood TCRbeta repertoires from subjects exposed to, actively infected with, or recovered from COVID-19. The samples were drawn from the first 160 participants of the ongoing ImmuneRACE study and from 1,254 subjects provided by 6 global collaborators.

Each collaborating institution followed its own protocols to collect whole blood in K2EDTA tubes. For TCRbeta analysis, collaborators shipped samples in one of three forms: frozen whole blood, isolated PBMCs, or DNA extracted from either of those sample types. Study-wide findings and limitations: Clinical and demographic metadata were provided uncurated, with the amount varying by source and participant.

TCRbeta CDR3 regions were amplified from genomic DNA by means of the immunoSEQ Assay, a bias-controlled multiplex PCR. The authors processed their data as follows. Within the assay, amplification of reference gene primers was used to estimate how many nucleated cells each sample contained. To quantify the absolute abundance of each unique TCRbeta CDR3 rearrangement, sequence reads were collapsed and filtered. For each sample, productive Simpson clonality was calculated as the square root of Simpson's diversity index across productive rearrangements. TCRdb took over this immuneACCESS table, retaining in-frame rearrangements with V and J assigned. Such tables are incomplete; in checked studies, under half of the missing clones stem from an unresolved V gene, and the remainder is unexplained. D and trimming were read from the DNA, whereas the V and J calls and clone size are those reported in that table. The sample table records some 80,000 clones; 70% to 90% of these occur just once. Jointly, the top ten make up about 21% of the sample.

The germline V gene provides CDR1 SGHNT and CDR2 YENEEA. Spanning cysteine to phenylalanine, the CDR3 consists of 14 amino acids. The CDR3 DNA has 42 bases and is translated from base 1. The germline V end is reduced by 6 bases and the J end by 1 base; junction bases left unmatched: 5. As concerns this clone: The clone's antigen remains unknown. It has no much larger one-base neighbor in the sample; base qualities were not kept.

This receptor was identified in a human donor in a cohort sampled during active COVID-19. The sequence joins TRBV11-3 to TRBJ1-2, with 7 bases in between that match TRBD1. Sequencing was carried out using peripheral blood. In nucleotide form, the sequence is TGTGCCAGCAGGAGTGACAGGGTTAACTATGGCTACACCTTC. Its protein product is CASRSDRVNYGYTF.